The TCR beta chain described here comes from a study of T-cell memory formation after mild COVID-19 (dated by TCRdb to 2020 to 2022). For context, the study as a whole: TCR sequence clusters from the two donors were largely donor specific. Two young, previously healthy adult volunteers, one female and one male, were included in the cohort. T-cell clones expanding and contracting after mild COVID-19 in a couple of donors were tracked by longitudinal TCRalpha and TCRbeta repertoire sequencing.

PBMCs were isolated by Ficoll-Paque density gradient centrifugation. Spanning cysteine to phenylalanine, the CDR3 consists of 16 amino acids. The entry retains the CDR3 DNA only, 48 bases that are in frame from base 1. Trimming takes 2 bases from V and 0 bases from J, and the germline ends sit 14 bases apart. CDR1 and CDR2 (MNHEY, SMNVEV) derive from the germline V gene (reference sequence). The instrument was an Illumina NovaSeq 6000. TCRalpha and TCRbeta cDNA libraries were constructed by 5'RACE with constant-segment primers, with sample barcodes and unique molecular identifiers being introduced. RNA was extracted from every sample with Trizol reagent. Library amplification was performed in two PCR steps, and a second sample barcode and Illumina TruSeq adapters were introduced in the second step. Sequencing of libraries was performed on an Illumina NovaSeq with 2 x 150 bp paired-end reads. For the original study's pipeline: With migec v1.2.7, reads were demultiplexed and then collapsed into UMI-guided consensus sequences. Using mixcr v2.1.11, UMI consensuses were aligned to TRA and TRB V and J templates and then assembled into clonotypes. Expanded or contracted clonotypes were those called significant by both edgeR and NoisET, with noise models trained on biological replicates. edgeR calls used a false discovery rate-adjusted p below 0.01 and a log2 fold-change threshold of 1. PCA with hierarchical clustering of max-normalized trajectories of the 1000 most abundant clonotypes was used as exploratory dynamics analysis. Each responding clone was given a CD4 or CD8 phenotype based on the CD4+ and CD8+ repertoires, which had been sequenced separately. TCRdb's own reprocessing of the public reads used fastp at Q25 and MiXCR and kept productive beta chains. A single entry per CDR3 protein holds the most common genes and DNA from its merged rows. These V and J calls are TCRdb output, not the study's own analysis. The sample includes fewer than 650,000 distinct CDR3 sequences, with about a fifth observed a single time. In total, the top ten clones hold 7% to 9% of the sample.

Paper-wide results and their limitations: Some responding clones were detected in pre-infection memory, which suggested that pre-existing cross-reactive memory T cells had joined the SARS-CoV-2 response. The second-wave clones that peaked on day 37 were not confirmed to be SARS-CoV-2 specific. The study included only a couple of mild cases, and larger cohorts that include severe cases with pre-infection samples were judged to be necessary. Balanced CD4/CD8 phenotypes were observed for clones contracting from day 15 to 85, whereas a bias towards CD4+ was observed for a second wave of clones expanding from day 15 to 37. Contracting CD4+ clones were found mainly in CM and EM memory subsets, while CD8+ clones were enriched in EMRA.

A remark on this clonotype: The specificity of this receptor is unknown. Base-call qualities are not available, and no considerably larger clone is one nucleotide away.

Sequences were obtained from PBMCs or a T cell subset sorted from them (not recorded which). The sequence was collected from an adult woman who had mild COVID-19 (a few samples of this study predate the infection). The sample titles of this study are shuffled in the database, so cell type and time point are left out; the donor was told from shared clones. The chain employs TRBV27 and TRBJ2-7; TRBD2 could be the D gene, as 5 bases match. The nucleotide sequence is TGTGCCAGCAGTTTAGGGAGCGTTAAAAGCTCCTACGAGCAGTACTTC. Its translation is CASSLGSVKSSYEQYF.